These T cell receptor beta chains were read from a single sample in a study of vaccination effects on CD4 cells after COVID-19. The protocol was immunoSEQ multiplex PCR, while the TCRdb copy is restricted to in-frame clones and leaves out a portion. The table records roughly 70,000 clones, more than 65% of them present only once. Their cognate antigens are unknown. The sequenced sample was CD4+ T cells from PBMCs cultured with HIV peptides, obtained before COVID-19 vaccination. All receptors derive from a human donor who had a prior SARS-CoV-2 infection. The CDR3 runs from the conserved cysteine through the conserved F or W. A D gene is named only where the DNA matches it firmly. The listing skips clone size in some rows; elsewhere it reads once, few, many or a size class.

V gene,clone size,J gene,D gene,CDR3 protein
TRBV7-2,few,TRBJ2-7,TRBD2,CASSSQAGGARQYF
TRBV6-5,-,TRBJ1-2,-,CASSPRWGHGYTF
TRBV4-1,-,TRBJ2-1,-,CASSQVGAVLNNEQFF
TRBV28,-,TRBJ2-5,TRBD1,CASSERTGVGQETQYF
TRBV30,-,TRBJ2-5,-,CAWSGLGGETQYF
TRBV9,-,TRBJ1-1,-,CASSELSGQMNTEAFF
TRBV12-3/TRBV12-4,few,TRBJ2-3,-,CASSFSPDTQYF
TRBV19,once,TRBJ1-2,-,CASNIGTAGYGYTF
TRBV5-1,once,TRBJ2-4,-,CASSYGKLWGRGETDKNIQYF
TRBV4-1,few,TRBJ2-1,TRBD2,CASSDDRTSGRAKFSNEQFF
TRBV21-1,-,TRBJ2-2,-,CASSHTYGLARGAVGELFF
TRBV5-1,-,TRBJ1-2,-,CASSFDANYGYTF
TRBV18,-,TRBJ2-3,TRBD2,CASSPSSGGFTDTQYF
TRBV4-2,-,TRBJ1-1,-,CASSRWQSSNTEAFF
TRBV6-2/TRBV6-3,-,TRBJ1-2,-,CASSYKQQTLGYGYTF
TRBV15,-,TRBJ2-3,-,CATSRDIREYTDTQYF
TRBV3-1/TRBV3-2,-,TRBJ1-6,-,CASSHRSADSPLHF
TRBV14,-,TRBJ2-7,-,CASSHPGGSGDNLYEQYF
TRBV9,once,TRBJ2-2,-,CASSDRRAGFGELFF
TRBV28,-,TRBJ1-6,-,CASSLWGGAGRNSPLHF
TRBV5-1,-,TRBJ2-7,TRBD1,CASSLEGQGYEQYF
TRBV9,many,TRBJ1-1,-,CASSVDTSRETEAFF
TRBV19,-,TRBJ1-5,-,CASSITVNQPQHF
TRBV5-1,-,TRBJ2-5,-,CASSLKGQETQYF
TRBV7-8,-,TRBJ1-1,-,CASSLEPQTNTEAFF
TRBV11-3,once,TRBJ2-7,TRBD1,CASSPNTGQSYEQYF
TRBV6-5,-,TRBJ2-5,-,CASSSRTGGETQYF
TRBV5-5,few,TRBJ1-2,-,CASSLQYQAPHGYTF
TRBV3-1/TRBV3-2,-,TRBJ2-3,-,CASSRIPSTASTDTQYF
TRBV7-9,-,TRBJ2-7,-,CASSFGPESSYEQYF
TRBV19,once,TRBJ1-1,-,CASSRQSRVQDEAFF
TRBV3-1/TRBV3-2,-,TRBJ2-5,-,CASSQTETQYF
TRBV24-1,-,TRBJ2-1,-,CATSSSSLGNNEQFF
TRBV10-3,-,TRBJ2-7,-,CAIAATSYEQYF
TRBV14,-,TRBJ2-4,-,CASSQQGGATAKNIQYF
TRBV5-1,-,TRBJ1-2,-,CASSLGQDDGYTF
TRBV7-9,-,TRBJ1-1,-,CASSLGQAEAFF
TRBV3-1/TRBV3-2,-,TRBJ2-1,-,CASSQPGNSHNEQFF
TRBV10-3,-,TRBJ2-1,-,CAITGLQRSSYNEQFF
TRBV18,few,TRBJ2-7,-,CASSQQEGSSYEQYF
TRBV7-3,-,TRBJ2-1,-,CASSLRQGSYNEQFF
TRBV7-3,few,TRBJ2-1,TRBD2,CASTPTTSGSKNEQFF
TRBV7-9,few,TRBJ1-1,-,CASSFYREGPEAFF